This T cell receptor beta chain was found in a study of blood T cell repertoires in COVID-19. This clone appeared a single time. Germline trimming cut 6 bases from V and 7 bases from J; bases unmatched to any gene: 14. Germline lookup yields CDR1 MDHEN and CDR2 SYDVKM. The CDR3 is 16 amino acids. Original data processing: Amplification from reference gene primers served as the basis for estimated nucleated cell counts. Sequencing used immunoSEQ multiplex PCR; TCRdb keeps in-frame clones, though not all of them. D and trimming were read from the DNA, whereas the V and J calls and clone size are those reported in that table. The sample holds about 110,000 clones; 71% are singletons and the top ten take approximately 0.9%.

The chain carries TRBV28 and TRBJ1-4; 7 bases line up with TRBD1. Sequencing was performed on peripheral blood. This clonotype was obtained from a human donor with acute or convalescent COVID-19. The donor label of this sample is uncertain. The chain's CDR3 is CASRGGQRNDVEKLFF. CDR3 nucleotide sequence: TGTGCCAGCAGGGGGGGACAGCGAAACGACGTTGAAAAACTGTTTTTT.